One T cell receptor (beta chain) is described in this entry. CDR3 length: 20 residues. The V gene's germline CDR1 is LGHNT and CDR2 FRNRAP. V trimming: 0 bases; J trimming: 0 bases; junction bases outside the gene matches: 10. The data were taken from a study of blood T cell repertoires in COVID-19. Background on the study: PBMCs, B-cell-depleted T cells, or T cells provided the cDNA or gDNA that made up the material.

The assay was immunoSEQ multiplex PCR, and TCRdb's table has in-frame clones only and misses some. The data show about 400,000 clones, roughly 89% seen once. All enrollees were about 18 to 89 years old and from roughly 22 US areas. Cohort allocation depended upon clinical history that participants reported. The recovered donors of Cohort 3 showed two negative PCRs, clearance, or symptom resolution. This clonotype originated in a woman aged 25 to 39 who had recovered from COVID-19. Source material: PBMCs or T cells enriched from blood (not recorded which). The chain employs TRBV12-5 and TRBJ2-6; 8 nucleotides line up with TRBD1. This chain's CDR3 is CASGLVPNRGANSGANVLTF. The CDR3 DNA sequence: TGTGCTAGTGGTTTGGTACCAAACAGGGGGGCCAACTCTGGGGCCAACGTCCTGACTTTC.